Listed here are 26 T cell receptor beta chains from one sample, sequenced in a study of blood T cell repertoires in COVID-19. Measured with immunoSEQ multiplex PCR; TCRdb has only the in-frame clones, and not every one. The table shows approximately 120,000 clones, with 85% occurring only once. Sequences were obtained from peripheral blood. The receptors originated from an older man with active or convalescent COVID-19.

The V and J genes are TRBV18 and TRBJ1-3, with D hard to call. Germline loops: CDR1 KGHSH, CDR2 LQKENI. Trimming removed 2 bases at V and 2 bases at J, with 13 bases between. This CDR3 has 16 amino acids. The CDR3 region is CASSPGRASAGNTIYF. The CDR3 nucleotides are TGTGCCAGCTCACCAGGGCGGGCTTCTGCTGGAAACACCATATATTTT.

This chain uses TRBV7-9 with TRBJ2-1, with 12 bases aligning to TRBD1. CDR1 SEHNR and CDR2 FQNEAQ come from the germline V gene (reference sequence). The CDR3 sequence is 15 residues long. After removal of 6 bases from V and 13 bases from J, the junction contained 13 bases not matched to a gene. In nucleotides, the CDR3 is TGTGCCAGCAGACCCGGGACAGGGGGCGCTTCTGATCAGTTCTTC. It translates to CASRPGTGGASDQFF.

The chain combines TRBV15 with TRBJ1-6; D gene ambiguous. The CDR3 is 14 residues long. Germline-derived CDR1 and CDR2 are LNHNV and YYDKDF (reference sequence). V lost 0 bases, J lost 10 bases, and 10 bases lay in between. The CDR3 sequence: CATSRDGTDSPLHF. In DNA form, the CDR3 reads TGTGCCACCAGCAGAGACGGCACAGACTCACCCCTCCACTTT.

V and J are TRBV11-3 and TRBJ1-2; the D gene is possibly TRBD1 (5 bases). CDR1 and CDR2 from the germline V gene are SGHNT and YENEEA. The V gene lost 5 bases and the J gene lost 3 bases, with 28 bases spanning the gap. CDR3 length: 19 residues. The CDR3: CASSPGISTANSPYYGYTF. The DNA of the CDR3 is TGTGCCAGCAGCCCCGGAATCTCGACAGCTAACAGCCCTTACTATGGCTACACCTTC.

This sequence joins TRBV11-3 and TRBJ2-1; 8 bases agree with TRBD2. CDR3 length: 15 amino acids. Germline V gene sequence: CDR1 SGHNT, CDR2 YENEEA. Trimming at V came to 5 bases and at J to 6 bases, leaving 9 bases not matched to a gene. The chain's CDR3 is CASSQGLAGGNEQFF. The CDR3, as DNA: TGTGCCAGCAGCCAGGGGCTCGCGGGAGGCAATGAGCAGTTCTTC. The whole variable domain, filled in from reference TRBV11-3 and TRBJ2-1, reads EAGVVQSPRYKIIEKKQPVAFWCNPISGHNTLYWYLQNLGQGPELLIRYENEEAVDDSQLPKDRFSAERLKGVDSTLKIQPAELGDSAVYLCASSQGLAGGNEQFFGPGTRLTVL.

The J gene is TRBJ2-7, the V gene TRBV28; 7 bases map to TRBD1. Germline-derived CDR1 and CDR2 are MDHEN and SYDVKM. V trimming: 6 bases; J trimming: 2 bases; junction bases outside the gene matches: 10. The CDR3 runs 15 residues. The CDR3 region is CASSPRGQTPYEQYF. The CDR3, as DNA: TGTGCCAGCAGCCCTCGGGGACAGACCCCCTACGAGCAGTACTTC.

This clone was recorded once. This chain joins TRBV19 and TRBJ1-2; perhaps TRBD1 as D (5 bases). Germline V gene sequence: CDR1 LNHDA, CDR2 SQIVND (reference sequence). Trimming left V 8 bases short and J 5 bases short, with 15 bases between. The CDR3 sequence is 13 residues long. CDR3 DNA sequence: TGTGCCAGTGGTTTAGGGGCGATATATGGCTACACCTTC. It specifies CASGLGAIYGYTF.

This chain connects TRBV5-4 to TRBJ2-2; 7 bases agree with TRBD1. V gave up 4 bases and J gave up 5 bases; unmatched junction bases: 5. The CDR3 is made up of 14 amino acids. Germline V gives CDR1 SGHNT, CDR2 YYREEE (reference sequence). The CDR3 region has the DNA TGTGCCAGCAGCCCCGGGACAGTGACCGGGGAGCTGTTTTTT. Amino acid sequence: CASSPGTVTGELFF.

The chain couples TRBV7-3 to TRBJ2-3; 10 bases fit TRBD2. CDR1 is SGHTA and CDR2 is FQGTGA in the germline V gene. V trimming: 3 bases; J trimming: 4 bases; junction bases outside the gene matches: 10. The CDR3 sequence is 17 residues long. The CDR3 bases are TGTGCCAGCAGCTTGGGCGCTAGCGGGAGTTGGGCAGATACGCAGTATTTT. Protein sequence: CASSLGASGSWADTQYF.

The rearrangement uses TRBV3-1 (or the pseudogene TRBV3-2) and TRBJ2-1; 8 positions agree with TRBD2. The CDR3 spans 18 residues. Losses at the gene ends were 0 bases for V and 8 bases for J; bases not matched to a gene: 15. Germline-derived CDR1 and CDR2 are LGHDT and YNNKEL (reference sequence). The CDR3 coding sequence is TGTGCCAGCAGCCAAGATCTCCTCCCGGGACTAGGTGGCGATGAGCAGTTCTTC. It specifies CASSQDLLPGLGGDEQFF.

This clone was found a few times. Compared with germline, one end of the junction differs, possibly owing to a read error. The chain joins TRBV6-5 to TRBJ1-2, with a possible D match to TRBD1 (5 bases). CDR3 length: 12 amino acids. CDR1 and CDR2 from the germline V gene are MNHEY and SVGAGI. CDR3 coding DNA: TGTGCCAGCAGTTACCCTACCGGACACCGCTTCTTC. Protein: CASSYPTGHRFF.

This sequence joins TRBV4-3 and TRBJ2-5; tentative D call: TRBD1 (5 bases). CDR3 length: 14 residues. The V end was cut by 0 bases, the J end by 5 bases, with 10 bases between. CDR1 and CDR2 from the germline V gene are LGHNA and YSLEER. The CDR3 spells CASSQDLGRETQYF. The CDR3 coding sequence is TGCGCCAGCAGCCAAGATTTGGGGCGGGAGACCCAGTACTTC.

The CDR3 DNA is TGTGCCTGGAGGACAGGGAGTAATTCACCCCTCCACTTT. This codes for CAWRTGSNSPLHF. V and J are TRBV30 and TRBJ1-6, with 7 bases matching TRBD1. The V and J ends lost 3 bases and 6 bases, in that order; junction bases with no gene match: 2. This CDR3 comprises 13 residues. Germline V gene data show CDR1 as GTSNPN and CDR2 as SVGIG (reference sequence).

V usage is TRBV20-1 and J usage is TRBJ2-3; tentatively, D is TRBD1 (6 bases). There are 11 residues in the CDR3. The germline V gene has CDR1 DFQATT and CDR2 SNEGSKA (reference sequence). The V end was cut by 6 bases, the J end by 5 bases, with 9 bases between. Here the CDR3 DNA reads TGCAGTGCGGCAGGGGAAGATACGCAGTATTTT. It translates to CSAAGEDTQYF.

Only one count was recorded for this clone. This rearrangement joins TRBV30 to TRBJ1-3; tentative D call: TRBD1 (6 bases). Germline V gene sequence: CDR1 GTSNPN, CDR2 SVGIG (reference sequence). The CDR3 is made up of 15 amino acids. The ends were cut back, 1 base at V and 0 bases at J, with 10 bases in the middle. CDR3 amino acids: CAWSALRGSGNTIYF. CDR3 sequence (DNA): TGTGCCTGGAGTGCCCTCAGGGGCTCTGGAAACACCATATATTTT.

The V and J genes are TRBV4-1 and TRBJ1-5; 7 bases are shared with TRBD1. This CDR3 contains 17 residues. With V trimmed by 1 base and J by 2 bases, 8 bases remained unmatched. Germline V gene data show CDR1 as MGHRA and CDR2 as YSYEKL. The CDR3 protein is CASSQAPFRGGNQPQHF. For the CDR3, the DNA is TGCGCCAGCAGCCAAGCCCCCTTCAGGGGGGGCAATCAGCCCCAGCATTTT.

V gene TRBV24-1 combines with J gene TRBJ1-2; D not resolved. The CDR3 sequence is 14 residues long. The V and J ends lost 4 bases and 2 bases respectively, with 10 bases between them. Germline V gives CDR1 KGHDR, CDR2 SFDVKD. The CDR3 nucleotides are TGTGCCACCAGTGAAAGCCCGGAGAACTATGGCTACACCTTC. As protein: CATSESPENYGYTF.

The chain uses TRBV6-5 and TRBJ1-5, with D tentatively TRBD1 (6 bases). This CDR3 contains 14 residues. From germline, CDR1 is MNHEY and CDR2 SVGAGI. Trimming left V 2 bases short and J 5 bases short, with 10 bases between. CDR3 in DNA: TGTGCCAGCAGTTACCGGGGGGCCCATCAGCCCCAGCATTTT. Its protein is CASSYRGAHQPQHF.

The chain is built from TRBV2 and TRBJ2-5; tentatively, D is TRBD1 (6 bases). From germline, CDR1 is SNHLY and CDR2 FYNNEI. V was pared by 10 bases and J by 5 bases, with 14 bases between. This CDR3 spans 12 amino acids. Here the CDR3 DNA reads TGTGCCACAGGAAACAGGGTCGAGACCCAGTACTTC. Translation: CATGNRVETQYF.

This chain connects TRBV3-1 (or the pseudogene TRBV3-2) to TRBJ2-7; D remains unclear. The CDR3 sequence is 13 residues long. V was clipped by 4 bases and J by 2 bases, with 9 bases between them. Germline CDR1 LGHDT, CDR2 YNNKEL (reference sequence). In nucleotides, the CDR3 is TGTGCCAGCAGCCGTACACCAACCTACGAGCAGTACTTC. As protein: CASSRTPTYEQYF.

V and J are TRBV21-1 and TRBJ2-3; the D call of TRBD2 is as the table states it, not checked on the DNA. TRBV21-1 is recorded as a pseudogene. This CDR3 has 19 amino acids. The chain's CDR3 is CASSKRGGPARPGTDTQYF. The CDR3 region has the DNA TGTGCCAGCAGCAAACGGGGGGGTCCCGCTCGTCCGGGGACAGATACGCAGTATTTT.

Many counts were recorded for this clone. This chain links TRBV24-1 with TRBJ2-2; TRBD1 matches 7 bases. CDR1 KGHDR and CDR2 SFDVKD come from the germline V gene. The V segment lost 7 bases and the J segment 7 bases; nucleotides outside the gene matches: 8. The CDR3 is 14 amino acids. The CDR3 sequence: CATSKQGVIGELFF. The CDR3 DNA reads as TGTGCCACCAGCAAGCAGGGGGTGATCGGGGAGCTGTTTTTT.

V and J are TRBV7-3 and TRBJ2-1, with 9 nucleotides matching TRBD1. The CDR3 is 19 amino acids. V dropped 4 bases and J dropped 1; count of bases not matched to a gene: 14. Per the germline V gene, CDR1 is SGHTA and CDR2 is FQGTGA. The CDR3 sequence is CASSSTDRTGERSYNEQFF. The CDR3, as DNA: TGTGCCAGCAGCTCCACTGACAGGACAGGGGAGAGGTCCTACAATGAGCAGTTCTTC.

This clone has only one observation. The chain employs TRBV7-2 and TRBJ1-2; D possibly corresponds to TRBD1 (5 bases). The germline V gene encodes CDR1 SGHTA and CDR2 FQGNSA. The CDR3 totals 13 residues. Deletions cut 8 bases from V and 5 bases from J, with 15 bases between. This chain's CDR3 is CASSRGGDYGYTF. The CDR3 bases are TGTGCCAGCTCCCGGGGGGGAGATTATGGCTACACCTTC.

This clone was picked up a small number of times. This chain connects TRBV2 to TRBJ1-2; TRBD1 matches at 7 bases. Looked up from germline, CDR1 is SNHLY and CDR2 is FYNNEI. Losses at the gene ends were 4 bases for V and 7 bases for J; bases not matched to a gene: 15. This CDR3 is built from 16 residues. The CDR3 DNA reads as TGTGCCAGCAGTGTTGTCAGGGGGTGGGAAGACCTTGGCTACACCTTC. Translated, it gives CASSVVRGWEDLGYTF.

The chain combines TRBV6-5 with TRBJ2-3; tentatively, D is TRBD2 (5 bases). V was shortened by 7 bases and J by 6 bases, with 8 bases between the two germline ends. The V gene's germline CDR1 is MNHEY and CDR2 SVGAGI. The length of the CDR3 is 11 residues. The CDR3 is CASTRGDTQYF. In DNA form, the CDR3 reads TGTGCCAGCACACGCGGGGATACGCAGTATTTT.